This T cell receptor (beta chain) was sequenced during a study of cytomegalovirus exposure and HLA in healthy donors. About the study: Tens of millions of unique TCRs, all from HLA-typed donors, were included in an early release of the data.

PCR involved 60 Vbeta and 13 Jbeta primers. The repertoire was sequenced with immunoSEQ multiplex PCR; TCRdb's copy has only in-frame clones and lacks some. The sample contains 140,000 or so clones, about two thirds of which appear only once. This clone has just a few counts. Its target is not known. The CDR3 runs 15 residues. Germline CDR1 and CDR2: SGHNT and YENEEA. The V end was cut by 1 base, the J end by 5 bases, with 15 bases between. General observations from the study: When analyzed later, a missense DCLRE1C variant was found to be linked to TCR beta V- and J-gene trimming.

This clonotype originated in a man in his sixties in good health and CMV-seronegative. The sample consisted of PBMCs. The chain joins TRBV11-3 to TRBJ2-7; D is possibly TRBD1 (5 bases). CDR3 region: CASSLVSDSGHEQYF. CDR3 bases: TGTGCCAGCAGCTTAGTCAGTGACAGTGGACACGAGCAGTACTTC. Together with reference TRBV11-3 and TRBJ2-7, the CDR3 gives the full variable domain: EAGVVQSPRYKIIEKKQPVAFWCNPISGHNTLYWYLQNLGQGPELLIRYENEEAVDDSQLPKDRFSAERLKGVDSTLKIQPAELGDSAVYLCASSLVSDSGHEQYFGPGTRLTVT.